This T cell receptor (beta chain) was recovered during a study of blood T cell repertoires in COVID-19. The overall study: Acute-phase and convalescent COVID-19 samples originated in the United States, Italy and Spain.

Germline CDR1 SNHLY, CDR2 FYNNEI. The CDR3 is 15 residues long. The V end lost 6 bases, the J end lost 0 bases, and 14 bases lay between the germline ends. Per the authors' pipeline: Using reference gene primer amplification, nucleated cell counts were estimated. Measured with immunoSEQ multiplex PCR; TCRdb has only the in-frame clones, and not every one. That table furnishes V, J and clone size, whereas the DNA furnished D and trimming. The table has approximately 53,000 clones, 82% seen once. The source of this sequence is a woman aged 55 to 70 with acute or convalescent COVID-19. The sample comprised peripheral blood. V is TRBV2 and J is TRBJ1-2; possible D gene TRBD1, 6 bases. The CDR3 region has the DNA TGTGCCAGCAGAGTACTACAGGGATCTAACTATGGCTACACCTTC. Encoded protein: CASRVLQGSNYGYTF.